This T cell receptor (beta chain) is drawn from a study of shared clonotypes between healthy human individuals. V shed 4 bases and J shed 0 bases, with 10 bases lying between them. The CDR3 has 15 amino acids. The V gene's germline CDR1 is GTSNPN and CDR2 SVGIG (reference sequence). Clones were read by immunoSEQ multiplex PCR, and TCRdb kept only the in-frame ones, dropping some. The data show over 2 million clones, with 90% to 95% seen just once and around 0.13% held by the top ten. Sequencing was done on a sample of naive CD4+ T cells sorted from blood. Subset here: CD45RA+ positively selected. The TCR originated in a man aged 18 to 35 in good health. The rearrangement links TRBV30 to TRBJ2-6, with D perhaps TRBD2 (5 bases). Here the CDR3 reads CAWMRVPSGANVLTF. CDR3 sequence (DNA): TGTGCCTGGATGCGGGTACCCTCTGGGGCCAACGTCCTGACTTTC.